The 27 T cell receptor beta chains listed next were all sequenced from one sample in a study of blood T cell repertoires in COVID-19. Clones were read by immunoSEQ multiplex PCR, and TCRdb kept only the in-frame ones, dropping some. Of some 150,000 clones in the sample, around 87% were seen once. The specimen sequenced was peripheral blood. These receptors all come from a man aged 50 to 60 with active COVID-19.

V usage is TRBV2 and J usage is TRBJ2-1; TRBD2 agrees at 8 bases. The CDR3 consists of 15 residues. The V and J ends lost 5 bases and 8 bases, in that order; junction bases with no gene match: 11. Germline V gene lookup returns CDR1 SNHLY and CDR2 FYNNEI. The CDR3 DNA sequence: TGTGCCAGCAGTAGCGGGGGAAACATCCGGGATGAGCAGTTCTTC. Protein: CASSSGGNIRDEQFF.

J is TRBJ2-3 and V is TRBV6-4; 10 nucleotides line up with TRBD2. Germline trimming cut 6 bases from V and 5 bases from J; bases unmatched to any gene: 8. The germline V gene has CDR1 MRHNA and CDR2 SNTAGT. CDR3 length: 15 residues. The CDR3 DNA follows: TGTGCCAGCAGCCTAGCGGGGGCGCGGGGAGATACGCAGTATTTT. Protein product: CASSLAGARGDTQYF.

CDR3 nucleotide sequence: TGTGCCAGCAGGTATAGCGGGGCCAATGAGCAGTTCTTC. Encoded protein: CASRYSGANEQFF. The V gene is TRBV27, the J gene TRBJ2-1; TRBD2 matches at 8 bases. V shed 6 bases and J 6 bases; nucleotides not matched to a gene: 4. The CDR3 spans 13 residues. CDR1 is MNHEY and CDR2 is SMNVEV in the germline V gene (reference sequence).

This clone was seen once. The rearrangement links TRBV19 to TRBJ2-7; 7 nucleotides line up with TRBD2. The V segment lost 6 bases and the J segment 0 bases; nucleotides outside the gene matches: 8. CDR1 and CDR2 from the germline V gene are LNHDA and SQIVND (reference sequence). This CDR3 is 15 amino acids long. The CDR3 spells CASSPKSSGSYEQYF. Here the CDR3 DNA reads TGTGCCAGTAGCCCAAAGTCTAGCGGCTCCTACGAGCAGTACTTC.

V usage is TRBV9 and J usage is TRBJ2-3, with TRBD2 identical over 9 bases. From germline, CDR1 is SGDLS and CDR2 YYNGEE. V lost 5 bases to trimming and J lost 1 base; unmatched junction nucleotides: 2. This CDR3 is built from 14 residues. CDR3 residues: CASSLAGGTDTQYF. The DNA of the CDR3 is TGTGCCAGCAGTTTAGCGGGGGGCACAGATACGCAGTATTTT.

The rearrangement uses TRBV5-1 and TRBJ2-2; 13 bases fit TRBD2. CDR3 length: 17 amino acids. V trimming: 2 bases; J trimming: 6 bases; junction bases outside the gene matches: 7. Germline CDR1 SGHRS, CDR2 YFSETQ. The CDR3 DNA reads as TGCGCCAGCAGCTTCCCCTTACTAGCGGGGGGGCCCGGGGAGCTGTTTTTT. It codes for CASSFPLLAGGPGELFF. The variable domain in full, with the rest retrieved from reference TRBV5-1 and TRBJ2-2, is KAGVTQTPRYLIKTRGQQVTLSCSPISGHRSVSWYQQTPGQGLQFLFEYFSETQRNKGNFPGRFSGRQFSNSRSEMNVSTLELGDSALYLCASSFPLLAGGPGELFFGEGSRLTVL.

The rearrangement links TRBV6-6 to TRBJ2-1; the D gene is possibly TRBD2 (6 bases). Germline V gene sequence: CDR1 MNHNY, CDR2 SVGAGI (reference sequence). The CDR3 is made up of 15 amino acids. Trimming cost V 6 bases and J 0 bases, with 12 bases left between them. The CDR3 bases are TGTGCCAGCAGGGAGGAGGGAGGCTCCTACAATGAGCAGTTCTTC. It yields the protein CASREEGGSYNEQFF.

The CDR3 DNA follows: TGCGCCAGCAGCCAAGTGGGTCGGGGGGGCCCGAGCTCCTACAATGAGCAGTTCTTC. This gives the protein CASSQVGRGGPSSYNEQFF. The chain is built from TRBV4-1 and TRBJ2-1; TRBD2 matches at 8 bases. V lost 1 base, J lost 0 bases, and 11 bases stayed unmatched. This CDR3 spans 19 amino acids. The germline V gene encodes CDR1 MGHRA and CDR2 YSYEKL.

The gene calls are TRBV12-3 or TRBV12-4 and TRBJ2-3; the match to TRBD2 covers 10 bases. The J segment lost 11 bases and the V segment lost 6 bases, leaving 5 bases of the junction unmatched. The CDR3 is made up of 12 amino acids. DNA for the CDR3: TGTGCCAGCAGCCCCGGGACTAGCGAGCAGTATTTT. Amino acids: CASSPGTSEQYF.

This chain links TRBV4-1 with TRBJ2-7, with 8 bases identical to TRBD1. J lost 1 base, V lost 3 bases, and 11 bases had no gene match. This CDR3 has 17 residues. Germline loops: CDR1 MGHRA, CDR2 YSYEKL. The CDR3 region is CASSQGSGTGSSYEQYF. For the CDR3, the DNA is TGCGCCAGCAGCCAGGGATCCGGGACAGGTTCGTCCTACGAGCAGTACTTC.

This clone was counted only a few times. The CDR3 loop is CATSSSGDLGGETQYF. In DNA form, the CDR3 reads TGTGCCACCAGCAGCAGCGGGGATTTAGGGGGGGAGACCCAGTACTTC. The V gene is TRBV15, the J gene TRBJ2-5; D is perhaps TRBD2 (7 bases). Germline loops: CDR1 LNHNV, CDR2 YYDKDF (reference sequence). This CDR3 is 16 amino acids long. V dropped 3 bases and J dropped 5 bases, with 19 bases sitting between them.

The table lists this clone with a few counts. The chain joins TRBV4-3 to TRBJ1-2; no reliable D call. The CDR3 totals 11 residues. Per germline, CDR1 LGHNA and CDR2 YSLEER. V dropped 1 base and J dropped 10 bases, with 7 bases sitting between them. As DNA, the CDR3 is TGCGCCAGCAGCCAAGCGGGATTCTACACCTTC. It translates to CASSQAGFYTF.

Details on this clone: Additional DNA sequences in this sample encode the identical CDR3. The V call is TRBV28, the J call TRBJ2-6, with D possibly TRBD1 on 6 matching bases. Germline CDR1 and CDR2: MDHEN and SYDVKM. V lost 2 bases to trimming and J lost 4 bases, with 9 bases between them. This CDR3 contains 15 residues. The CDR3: CASSLGGSGANVLTF. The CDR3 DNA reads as TGTGCCAGCAGTTTAGGGGGCTCCGGGGCCAACGTCCTGACTTTC.

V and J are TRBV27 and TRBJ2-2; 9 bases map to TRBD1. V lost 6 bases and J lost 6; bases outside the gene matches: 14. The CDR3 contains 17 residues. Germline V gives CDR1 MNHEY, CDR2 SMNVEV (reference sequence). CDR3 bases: TGTGCCAGCAGGCCTGGGGGGGGACAGGGAGGGGCCGGGGAGCTGTTTTTT. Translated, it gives CASRPGGGQGGAGELFF.

For the CDR3, the DNA is TGTGCCAGCAGCTCGGGACAGCTAAACTATGGCTACACCTTC. Its protein is CASSSGQLNYGYTF. This sequence joins TRBV5-8 and TRBJ1-2; 7 bases are shared with TRBD1. CDR3 length: 14 residues. CDR1 and CDR2 from the germline V gene are SGHTS and YDEGEE. V lost 3 bases, J lost 2 bases, and 4 bases stayed unmatched.

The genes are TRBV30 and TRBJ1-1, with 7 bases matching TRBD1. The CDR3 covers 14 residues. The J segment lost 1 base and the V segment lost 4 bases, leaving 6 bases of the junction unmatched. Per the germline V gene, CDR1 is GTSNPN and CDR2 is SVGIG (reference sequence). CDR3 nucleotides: TGTGCCTGGACCACAGGGGCTCCGAACACTGAAGCTTTCTTT. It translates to CAWTTGAPNTEAFF.

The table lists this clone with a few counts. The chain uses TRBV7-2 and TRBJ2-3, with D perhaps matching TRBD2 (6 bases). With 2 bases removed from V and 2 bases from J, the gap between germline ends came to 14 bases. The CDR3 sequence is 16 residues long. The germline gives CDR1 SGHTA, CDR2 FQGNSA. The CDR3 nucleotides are TGTGCCAGCAGCTTAAACTTTCGGGGGAACACAGATACGCAGTATTTT. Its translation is CASSLNFRGNTDTQYF.

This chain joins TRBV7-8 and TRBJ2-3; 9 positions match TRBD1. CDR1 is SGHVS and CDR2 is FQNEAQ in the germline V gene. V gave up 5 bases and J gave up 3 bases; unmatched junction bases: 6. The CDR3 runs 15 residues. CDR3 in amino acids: CASSSRQGGTDTQYF. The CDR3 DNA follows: TGTGCCAGCAGCAGTCGACAGGGGGGTACAGATACGCAGTATTTT.

The CDR3 DNA reads TGTGCCAGCAGCCAAGACAAGGTAGCGGGGGGCCTTGCAGTCGAGACCCAGTACTTC. This encodes CASSQDKVAGGLAVETQYF. The chain joins TRBV3-1 (or the pseudogene TRBV3-2) to TRBJ2-5; 10 bases fit TRBD2. CDR1 LGHDT and CDR2 YNNKEL come from the germline V gene (reference sequence). This CDR3 region has 19 residues. J was trimmed by 5 bases and V by 0 bases; bases with no gene match: 15.

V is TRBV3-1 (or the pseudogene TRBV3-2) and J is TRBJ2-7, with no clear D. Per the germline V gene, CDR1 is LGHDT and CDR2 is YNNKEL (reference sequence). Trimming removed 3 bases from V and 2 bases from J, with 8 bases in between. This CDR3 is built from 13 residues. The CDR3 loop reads CASSHRSTYEQYF. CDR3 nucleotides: TGTGCCAGCAGCCACAGGTCCACCTACGAGCAGTACTTC.

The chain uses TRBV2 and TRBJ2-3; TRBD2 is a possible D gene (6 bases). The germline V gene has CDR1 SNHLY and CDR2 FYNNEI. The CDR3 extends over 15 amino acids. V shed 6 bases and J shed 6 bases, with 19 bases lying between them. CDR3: CASSSGGSPYDTQYF. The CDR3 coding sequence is TGTGCCAGCAGCTCAGGAGGGTCCCCATACGATACGCAGTATTTT.

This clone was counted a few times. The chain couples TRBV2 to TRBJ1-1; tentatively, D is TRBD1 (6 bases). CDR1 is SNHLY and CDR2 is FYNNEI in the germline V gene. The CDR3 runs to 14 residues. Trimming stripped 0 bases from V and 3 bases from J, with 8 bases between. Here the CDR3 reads CASSEAQGYTEAFF. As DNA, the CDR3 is TGTGCCAGCAGTGAAGCCCAGGGGTACACTGAAGCTTTCTTT.

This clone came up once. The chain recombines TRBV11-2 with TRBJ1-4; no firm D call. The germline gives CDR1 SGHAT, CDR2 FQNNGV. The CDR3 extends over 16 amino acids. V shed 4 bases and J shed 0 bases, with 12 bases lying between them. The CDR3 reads CASSWSTLATNEKLFF. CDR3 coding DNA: TGTGCCAGCAGCTGGAGTACCCTCGCAACTAATGAAAAACTGTTTTTT.

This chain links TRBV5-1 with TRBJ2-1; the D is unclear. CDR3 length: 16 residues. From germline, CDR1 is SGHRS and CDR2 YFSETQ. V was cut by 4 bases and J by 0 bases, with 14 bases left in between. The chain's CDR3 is CASSANGAVSYNEQFF. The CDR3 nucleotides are TGCGCCAGCAGCGCCAATGGCGCGGTCTCCTACAATGAGCAGTTCTTC.

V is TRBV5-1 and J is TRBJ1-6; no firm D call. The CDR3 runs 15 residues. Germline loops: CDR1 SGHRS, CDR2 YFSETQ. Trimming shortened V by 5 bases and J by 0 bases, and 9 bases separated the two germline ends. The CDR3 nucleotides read TGCGCCAGCAGAGAAGGGAGCTCCTATAATTCACCCCTCCACTTT. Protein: CASREGSSYNSPLHF.

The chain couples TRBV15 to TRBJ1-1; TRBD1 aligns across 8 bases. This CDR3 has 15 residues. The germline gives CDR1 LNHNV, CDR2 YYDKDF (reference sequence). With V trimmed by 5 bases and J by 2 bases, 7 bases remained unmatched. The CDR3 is CATSADRGRNTEAFF. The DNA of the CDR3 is TGTGCCACCAGCGCCGACAGGGGCCGAAACACTGAAGCTTTCTTT. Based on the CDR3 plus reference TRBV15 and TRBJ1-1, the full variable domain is DAMVIQNPRYQVTQFGKPVTLSCSQTLNHNVMYWYQQKSSQAPKLLFHYYDKDFNNEADTPDNFQSRRPNTSFCFLDIRSPGLGDTAMYLCATSADRGRNTEAFFGQGTRLTVV.

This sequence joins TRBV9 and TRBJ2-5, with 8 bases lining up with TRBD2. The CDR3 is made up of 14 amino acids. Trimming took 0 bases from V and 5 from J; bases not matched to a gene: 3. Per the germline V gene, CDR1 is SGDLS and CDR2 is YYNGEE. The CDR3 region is CASSVAGGMETQYF. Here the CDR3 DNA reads TGTGCCAGCAGCGTAGCGGGGGGGATGGAGACCCAGTACTTC.